The 18 T cell receptor beta chains reported below all come from one sample, sequenced in a study of Tregs in tolerant kidney transplant recipients. The assay was immunoSEQ multiplex PCR, and TCRdb's table has in-frame clones only and misses some. The table for this sample gives some 14,000 clones. Mixed chimerism was transient after nonmyeloablative marrow transplants from related graft donors. Sequenced material: CD8+ T cells from blood (PBMCs), taken 6 months after the transplant. These TCRs come from a human patient who received a combined kidney and bone marrow transplant. Some T cells may be provided by the graft donor.

CDR3 sequence: CASSQARGSLHTGELFF. CDR3 DNA, as far as it was read: TGTGCCAGCAGCCAAGCGCGCGGGAGCCTTCACACCGGGGAG. The chain is built from TRBV14 and TRBJ2-2, with 7 bases aligning to TRBD2. The CDR3 is cut off 3 residues early in the read; its end comes from the germline J gene. The CDR3 consists of 17 residues. Trimming at V came to 1 base and at J to 3 bases, leaving 8 bases not matched to a gene. The germline gives CDR1 SGHDN, CDR2 FVKESK.

As for this clone: The CDR3 goes on 3 residues after the read ends, and that part is filled in from the germline J gene. This chain uses TRBV24-1 with TRBJ2-3; TRBD2 matches 7 bases. CDR3 length: 15 residues. Germline V gene sequence: CDR1 KGHDR, CDR2 SFDVKD. V shed 7 bases, J shed 3 bases, and the junction held 9 bases outside the gene matches. The covered CDR3 bases are TGTGCCACCAGACCTGGGGACTACCATACAGATACG. Its translation: CATRPGDYHTDT. The complete CDR3 protein is CATRPGDYHTDTQYF.

The sequenced CDR3 bases are TGCAGTGGGTCGATAGCCGGGGAG. It codes for CSGSIAGE. The entire CDR3 protein reads CSGSIAGELFF. V usage is TRBV20-1 and J usage is TRBJ2-2, with D hard to call. Coverage ceases 3 residues before the CDR3 finishes, and the germline J gene fills in the end. Trimming stripped 7 bases from V and 6 bases from J, with 9 bases between. Germline loops: CDR1 DFQATT, CDR2 SNEGSKA (reference sequence). The CDR3 has 11 residues.

In regard to this clone: The read ends 3 residues early relative to the CDR3; the germline J gene fills the gap. The chain couples TRBV20-1 to TRBJ2-5; 11 nucleotides align to TRBD1. CDR1 and CDR2 from the germline V gene are DFQATT and SNEGSKA (reference sequence). CDR3 length equals 13 residues. J lost 3 bases, V lost 5 bases, and 2 bases had no gene match. CDR3 bases read: TGCAGTGCTGGACAGGGGGCTGAAGAGACC. Protein product: CSAGQGAEET. The whole CDR3 sequence reads CSAGQGAEETQYF.

On this clone: The read terminates 3 residues before the CDR3 end, so the remaining end is supplied by the germline J gene. V and J are TRBV19 and TRBJ1-5; 9 nucleotides agree with TRBD1. The J segment lost 3 bases and the V segment lost 5 bases, leaving 5 bases of the junction unmatched. Germline assignment: CDR1 LNHDA and CDR2 SQIVND (reference sequence). The CDR3 length is 15 residues. This chain's CDR3 is CASSSGTGINQPQHF. CDR3 DNA, as far as it was read: TGTGCCAGTAGTTCCGGGACAGGGATCAATCAGCCC.

With respect to this clone: The CDR3 end falls 3 residues outside the read, so it is completed with the germline J gene. Other DNA sequences in the same sample also yield this CDR3. The chain employs TRBV19 and TRBJ2-7; D perhaps matches TRBD1 (5 bases). V was trimmed by 6 bases and J by 4 bases, leaving 13 bases between them. Germline-derived CDR1 and CDR2 are LNHDA and SQIVND (reference sequence). The CDR3 has 13 residues. This CDR3 is CASRQDTAYEQYF. The sequenced CDR3 bases are TGTGCCAGTAGACAGGACACGGCATACGAG.

Remarks on this clone: Coverage ceases 3 residues before the CDR3 finishes, and the germline J gene fills in the end. V and J are TRBV30 and TRBJ2-4; 7 bases are a match to TRBD1. Germline lookup yields CDR1 GTSNPN and CDR2 SVGIG (reference sequence). The CDR3 totals 13 residues. The CDR3: CAWSRPGGYGQYF. Incomplete CDR3 DNA: TGTGCCTGGAGTAGGCCAGGGGGTTATGGT. Drawing the rest from reference TRBV30 and TRBJ2-4, the complete variable domain is SQTIHQWPATLVQPVGSPLSLECTVEGTSNPNLYWYRQAAGRGLQLLFYSVGIGQISSEVPQNLSASRPQDRQFILSSKKLLLSDSGFYLCAWSRPGGYGQYFGAGTRLSVL.

CDR3 DNA (partial): TGTGCCAGCAGCCCTCGGACAGATCTCTATGGC. Amino acid sequence: CASSPRTDLYG. The whole CDR3 sequence reads CASSPRTDLYGYTF. This sequence joins TRBV7-9 and TRBJ1-2; maybe TRBD1 (6 bases). The read gets to within 3 residues of the CDR3 end, and the germline J gene fills in the rest. CDR3 length: 14 amino acids. V shed 5 bases and J shed 4 bases, with 14 bases lying between them. CDR1 is SEHNR, CDR2 FQNEAQ, per germline (reference sequence).

To note about this clone: The CDR3 is cut off 3 residues early in the read; its end comes from the germline J gene. The chain has TRBV20-1 and TRBJ1-2; possible D gene TRBD1, 5 bases. The CDR3 has 13 amino acids. The V end lost 1 base, the J end lost 2 bases, and 8 bases lay between the germline ends. Germline lookup yields CDR1 DFQATT and CDR2 SNEGSKA (reference sequence). The CDR3 sequence is CSARGGANYGYTF. The part of the CDR3 DNA that was read is TGCAGTGCTAGAGGGGGCGCGAACTATGGC.

Turning to this clone: The missing CDR3 end, 3 residues past where the read stops, is filled in from the germline J gene. The chain is built from TRBV7-9 and TRBJ2-5; D perhaps matches TRBD1 (6 bases). There are 13 residues in the CDR3. Germline CDR1 reads SEHNR; CDR2 reads FQNEAQ (reference sequence). Trimming shortened V by 6 bases and J by 1 base, and 9 bases separated the two germline ends. The CDR3 bases that were read are TGTGCCAGCAGACCGACAGGCCAAGAGACC. Its translation: CASRPTGQET. The whole CDR3 region reads CASRPTGQETQYF.

Notes on this clone: The CDR3 goes on 3 residues after the read ends, and that part is filled in from the germline J gene. The J gene is TRBJ2-5, the V gene TRBV19; D remains ambiguous. The CDR3 sequence is 16 residues long. Trimming stripped 5 bases from V and 3 bases from J, with 19 bases between. Germline CDR1 LNHDA, CDR2 SQIVND (reference sequence). The DNA read from the CDR3 is TGTGCCAGTAGTCTCCGACTGGAGACCTACGAAGAGACC. Its protein is CASSLRLETYEET. The whole CDR3 region reads CASSLRLETYEETQYF.

As for this clone: The read ends 3 residues early relative to the CDR3; the germline J gene fills the gap. V gene TRBV4-2 combines with J gene TRBJ2-7; D is unclear. Germline CDR1 and CDR2: LGHNA and YNFKEQ. V lost 4 bases to trimming and J lost 6 bases, with 10 bases between them. There are 12 residues in the CDR3. CDR3 bases read: TGTGCCAGCAGCCCCTCAGGAGTCGAG. Residues: CASSPSGVE. The full CDR3 sequence reads CASSPSGVEQYF.

A note on this clone: Sequencing ends 3 residues short of the CDR3 end; the germline J gene provides the rest. The chain employs TRBV5-6 and TRBJ2-5; D gene ambiguous. The V and J ends lost 3 bases and 2 bases respectively, with 2 bases between them. The CDR3 runs to 11 residues. CDR1 and CDR2 from the germline V gene are SGHDT and YYEEEE. The CDR3 bases that were read are TGTGCCAGCAGCTCACAAGAGACC. It translates to CASSSQET. In full, the CDR3 is CASSSQETQYF.

As to this clone: The read ends 3 residues shy of where the CDR3 ends; the end is completed using the germline J gene. V and J are TRBV5-1 and TRBJ2-4; weak D call: TRBD1 (5 bases). With 0 bases removed from V and 0 bases from J, the gap between germline ends came to 7 bases. The germline gives CDR1 SGHRS, CDR2 YFSETQ. This CDR3 is built from 15 residues. CDR3 region: CASSLAGLAKNIQYF. Incomplete CDR3 DNA: TGCGCCAGCAGCTTGGCAGGGTTAGCCAAAAACATT. Full variable domain (outside the CDR3, taken from reference TRBV5-1 and TRBJ2-4): KAGVTQTPRYLIKTRGQQVTLSCSPISGHRSVSWYQQTPGQGLQFLFEYFSETQRNKGNFPGRFSGRQFSNSRSEMNVSTLELGDSALYLCASSLAGLAKNIQYFGAGTRLSVL.

About this clone: The CDR3 end falls 3 residues outside the read, so it is completed with the germline J gene. The genes are TRBV13 and TRBJ2-3; D is possibly TRBD1 (6 bases). The germline CDR1 and CDR2 sequences are PRHDT and FYEKMQ (reference sequence). Trimming took 4 bases from V and 6 from J, leaving 14 bases between them. The CDR3 has 14 amino acids. The CDR3 bases that were read are TGTGCCAGCAGCTCCGACAGGTATTTGGATACG. Encoded protein: CASSSDRYLDT. The entire CDR3 protein is CASSSDRYLDTQYF.

With regard to this clone: The read ends 3 residues early relative to the CDR3; the germline J gene fills the gap. This chain joins TRBV7-8 and TRBJ1-1; 10 bases are shared with TRBD1. This CDR3 is built from 14 residues. Germline CDR1 SGHVS, CDR2 FQNEAQ. The DNA read from the CDR3 is TGTGCCAGCAGTCCCGGGACAGGGGCGTTCGAA. Protein sequence: CASSPGTGAFE. The entire CDR3 protein is CASSPGTGAFEAFF.

CDR3 bases read: TGTGCCAGCAGCTTAGGTACAACGGGGAAG. This gives the protein CASSLGTTGK. The entire CDR3 protein reads CASSLGTTGKLFF. The chain couples TRBV7-2 to TRBJ2-2, with TRBD2 as a possible D gene (5 bases). The read is 3 residues too short to cover the CDR3 end, so that end is filled in from the germline J gene. CDR3 length equals 13 residues. Germline-derived CDR1 and CDR2 are SGHTA and FQGNSA.

On this clone: The sequenced fragment ends 3 residues before the CDR3 boundary, so the rest is inferred from the germline J gene. The rearrangement uses TRBV5-6 and TRBJ2-3, with no clear D. CDR1 SGHDT and CDR2 YYEEEE come from the germline V gene. There are 13 residues in the CDR3. Trimming took 4 bases from V and 4 from J, leaving 10 bases between them. The CDR3 sequence is CASSPTSPDTQYF. CDR3 DNA (partial): TGTGCCAGCAGCCCCACATCCCCAGATACG.